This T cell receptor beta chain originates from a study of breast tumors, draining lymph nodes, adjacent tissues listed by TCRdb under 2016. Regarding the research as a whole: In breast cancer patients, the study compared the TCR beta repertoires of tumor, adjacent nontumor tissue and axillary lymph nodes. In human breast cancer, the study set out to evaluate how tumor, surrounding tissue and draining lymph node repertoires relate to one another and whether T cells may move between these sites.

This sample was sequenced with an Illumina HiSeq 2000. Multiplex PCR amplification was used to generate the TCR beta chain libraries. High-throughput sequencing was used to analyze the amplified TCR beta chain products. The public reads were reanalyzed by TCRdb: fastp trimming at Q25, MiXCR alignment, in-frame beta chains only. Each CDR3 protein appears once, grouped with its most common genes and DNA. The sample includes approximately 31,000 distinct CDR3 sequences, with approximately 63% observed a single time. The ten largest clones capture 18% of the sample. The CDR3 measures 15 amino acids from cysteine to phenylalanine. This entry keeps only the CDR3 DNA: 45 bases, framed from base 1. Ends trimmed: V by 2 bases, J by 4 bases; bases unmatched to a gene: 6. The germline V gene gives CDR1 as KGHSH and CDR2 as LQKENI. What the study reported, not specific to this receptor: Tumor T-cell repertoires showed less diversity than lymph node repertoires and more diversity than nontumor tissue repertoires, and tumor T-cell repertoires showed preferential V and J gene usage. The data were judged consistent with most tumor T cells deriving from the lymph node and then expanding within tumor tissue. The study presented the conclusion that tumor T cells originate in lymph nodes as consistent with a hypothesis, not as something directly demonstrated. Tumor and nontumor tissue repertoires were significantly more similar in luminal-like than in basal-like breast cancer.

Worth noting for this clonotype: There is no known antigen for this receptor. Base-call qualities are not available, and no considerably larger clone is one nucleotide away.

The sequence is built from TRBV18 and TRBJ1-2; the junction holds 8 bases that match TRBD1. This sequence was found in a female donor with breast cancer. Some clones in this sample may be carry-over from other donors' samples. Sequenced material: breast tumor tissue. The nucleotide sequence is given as TGTGCCAGCTCACCAGATGGGCAGGGGGCCTATGGCTACACCTTC. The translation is CASSPDGQGAYGYTF.